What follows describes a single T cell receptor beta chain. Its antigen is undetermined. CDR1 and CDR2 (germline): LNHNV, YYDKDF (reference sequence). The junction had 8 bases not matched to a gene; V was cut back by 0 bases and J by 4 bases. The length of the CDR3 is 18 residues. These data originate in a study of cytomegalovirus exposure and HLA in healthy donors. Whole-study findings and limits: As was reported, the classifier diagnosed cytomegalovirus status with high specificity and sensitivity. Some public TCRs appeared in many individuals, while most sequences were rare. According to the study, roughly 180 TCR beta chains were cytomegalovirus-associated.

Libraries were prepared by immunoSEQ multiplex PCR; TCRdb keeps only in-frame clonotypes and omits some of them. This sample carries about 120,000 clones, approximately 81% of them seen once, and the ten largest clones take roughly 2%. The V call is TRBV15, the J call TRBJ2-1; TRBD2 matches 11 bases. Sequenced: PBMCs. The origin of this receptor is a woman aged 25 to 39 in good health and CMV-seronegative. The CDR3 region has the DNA TGTGCCACCAGCAGAGAAGGGTTAGCGGGGGGGCAATACAATGAGCAGTTCTTC. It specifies CATSREGLAGGQYNEQFF.